A selection of T cell receptor beta chains follows, all from one sample in a study of blood T cell repertoires in COVID-19. The protocol was immunoSEQ multiplex PCR, while the TCRdb copy is restricted to in-frame clones and leaves out a portion. The sample records around 310,000 clones, nearly 90% being singletons. Sequenced material: PBMCs or T cells enriched from blood (not recorded which). These receptors all stem from a woman in her 30s who had recovered from COVID-19. CDR3s include the opening cysteine and the closing phenylalanine or tryptophan. The D gene is left open where the match is weak. The size of a clone is reported for some rows only, either as once, few or many, or as a class for expanded clones.

j_call | clone_size | v_call | d_call | cdr3_nt | cdr3_aa
TRBJ2-1 | - | TRBV27 | TRBD2 | TGTGCCAGCAGACTTACGGGAGGCTACAATGAGCAGTTCTTC | CASRLTGGYNEQFF
TRBJ2-6 | - | TRBV3-1/TRBV3-2 | - | TGTGCCAGCAGCCAAGCGGCGACCCAGGGCTCTGGGGCCAACGTCCTGACTTTC | CASSQAATQGSGANVLTF
TRBJ2-1 | - | TRBV11-2 | TRBD2 | TGTGCCAGCAGCTTATATCGGGAGGGCGATGAGCAGTTCTTC | CASSLYREGDEQFF
TRBJ1-2 | - | TRBV25-1 | - | TGTGCCAGCAGTGAATGGGGGGGCGCGTACTATGGCTACACCTTC | CASSEWGGAYYGYTF
TRBJ2-7 | few | TRBV30 | - | TGTGCCTGGAGTGTATCTAGGGGTCGACCCCCCTACGAGCAGTACTTC | CAWSVSRGRPPYEQYF
TRBJ1-1 | - | TRBV29-1 | TRBD1 | TGCAGCGTTCTCCCGGGACAGGGATTAGCGGCTTTCTTT | CSVLPGQGLAAFF
TRBJ2-1 | - | TRBV19 | - | TGTGCCAGTAGTACAAGGGACTCGTACTACAATGAGCAGTTCTTC | CASSTRDSYYNEQFF
TRBJ1-2 | few | TRBV7-9 | TRBD1 | TGTGCCAGCAGCTTAGGGGTGACAGGGCGAGGGTATGGCTACACCTTC | CASSLGVTGRGYGYTF
TRBJ2-7 | - | TRBV4-2 | TRBD1 | TGTGCCAGCAGCCAAGATTTGGGGACAGTTCTCCCGCAGTACTTC | CASSQDLGTVLPQYF
TRBJ2-3 | - | TRBV29-1 | TRBD1 | TGCAGCGTAGGACAGGGTCCTAGCACAGATACGCAGTATTTT | CSVGQGPSTDTQYF
TRBJ1-2 | - | TRBV11-2 | - | TGTGCCAGCAGCTCCCAGGGAAGCGTGAGCTACACCTTC | CASSSQGSVSYTF
TRBJ2-3 | - | TRBV28 | TRBD2 | TGTGCCAGCAGTTCACTAGCGGAATACACAGATACGCAGTATTTT | CASSSLAEYTDTQYF
TRBJ2-7 | - | TRBV21-1 | - | TGTGCCAGCAGCAAAGCCTCGACTAGCGGGAGTATCGTTGTGGAGTACGAGCAGTACTTC | CASSKASTSGSIVVEYEQYF
TRBJ2-7 | - | TRBV20-1 | - | TGCAGTGCTAGCCCCGCGCCCGAGCAGTACTTC | CSASPAPEQYF
TRBJ2-5 | - | TRBV12-5 | - | TGTGCTAGTGGCCAGGGGTTTGGGGGAGAGACCCAGTACTTC | CASGQGFGGETQYF
TRBJ2-6 | once | TRBV7-9 | TRBD1 | TGTGCCAGCAGCTTTGCAGGGGGCCCATCTGGGGCCAACGTCCTGACTTTC | CASSFAGGPSGANVLTF
TRBJ1-5 | - | TRBV15 | TRBD1 | TGTGCCACCAGCGGAGGACTTCCCCGGGACAGGGCGTATCAGCCCCAGCATTTT | CATSGGLPRDRAYQPQHF
TRBJ2-5 | - | TRBV10-3 | TRBD1 | TGTGCCACATCCGAGGGGACAGGGGGGCAAGAGACCCAGTACTTC | CATSEGTGGQETQYF
TRBJ1-5 | - | TRBV6-2/TRBV6-3 | TRBD1 | TGTGCCAGCAGTTCCCGGCAGGGGGATCAGCCCCAGCATTTT | CASSSRQGDQPQHF
TRBJ1-2 | - | TRBV7-3 | TRBD1 | TGTGCCAGCAGCCCCGGGACAGCCTATGGCTACACCTTC | CASSPGTAYGYTF
TRBJ2-3 | - | TRBV2 | TRBD2 | TGTGCCAGCAGTGAAGAGAGAGCGGGAGTGAGGACAGATACGCAGTATTTT | CASSEERAGVRTDTQYF
TRBJ2-1 | - | TRBV9 | TRBD1 | TGTGCCAGCAGCGTAAAGGACAGGGTGTATAACCCAAACAATGAGCAGTTCTTC | CASSVKDRVYNPNNEQFF
TRBJ1-1 | - | TRBV7-9 | - | TGTGCCAGCAGCTCCAACTCTCCCCGGGCTTTCTTT | CASSSNSPRAFF
TRBJ1-5 | - | TRBV6-5 | TRBD1 | TGTGCCAGCAGTTATTCCTCGACAGGGAATCAGCCCCAGCATTTT | CASSYSSTGNQPQHF
TRBJ1-4 | - | TRBV28 | TRBD1 | TGTGCCAGCAGCGGGCCGGGACAGGGGGATGAAAAACTGTTTTTT | CASSGPGQGDEKLFF
TRBJ1-1 | - | TRBV7-9 | - | TGTGCCAGCAGTCCCACTGATTTAAACACTGAAGCTTTCTTT | CASSPTDLNTEAFF
TRBJ1-6 | - | TRBV29-1 | TRBD1 | TGCAGCGTTGGGGACAGGGGGCGCAAGGAACTAAGTTCACCCCTCCACTTT | CSVGDRGRKELSSPLHF
TRBJ2-5 | - | TRBV19 | - | TGTGCCAGTAGTATACAGCTCGGGAGACCCCAAGAGACCCAGTACTTC | CASSIQLGRPQETQYF
TRBJ1-5 | - | TRBV3-1/TRBV3-2 | - | TGTGCCAGCAGCCAAGATAGGGGAAAGGGAAAGCGTGGTGTTAGCAATCAGCCCCAGCATTTT | CASSQDRGKGKRGVSNQPQHF
TRBJ1-3 | few | TRBV5-5 | TRBD1 | TGTGCCAGCAGCTTGCGCGTACAGGGGCCGAGCACCATATATTTT | CASSLRVQGPSTIYF
TRBJ2-2 | - | TRBV24-1 | TRBD1 | TGTGCCACCAGGGACAGGGAAGCCGGGGAGCTGTTTTTT | CATRDREAGELFF
TRBJ2-2 | - | TRBV24-1 | - | TGTGCCACCAGTGACCCAACCGGGGAGCTGTTTTTT | CATSDPTGELFF
TRBJ2-2 | once | TRBV6-2/TRBV6-3 | TRBD2 | TGTGCCAGCAGTTACAGCCCCCCGGCGGGAGGGGGGACCGGGGAGCTGTTTTTT | CASSYSPPAGGGTGELFF
TRBJ2-1 | - | TRBV9 | - | TGTGCCAGCAGCGTTGGCGACAGCGACAATGAGCAGTTCTTC | CASSVGDSDNEQFF
TRBJ1-2 | - | TRBV2 | TRBD1 | TGTGCCAGCAGCGGACAGGCTTACTATGGCTACACCTTC | CASSGQAYYGYTF
TRBJ2-7 | - | TRBV4-1 | TRBD1 | TGCGCCAGCAGCCCTTATACCGGAGACAGGGGGCTCGGTTATAGGTACTTC | CASSPYTGDRGLGYRYF
TRBJ1-1 | few | TRBV12-3/TRBV12-4 | TRBD1 | TGTGCCAGCAGTTTTAGGGCAGGGGGTGAAGCTTTCTTT | CASSFRAGGEAFF
TRBJ2-1 | - | TRBV28 | - | TGTGCCTGTTCAAACCCTAGCTCCTACAATGAGCAGTTCTTC | CACSNPSSYNEQFF
TRBJ2-3 | - | TRBV19 | - | TGTGCCAGTAGTTCAACGGTTAGCACAGATACGCAGTATTTT | CASSSTVSTDTQYF
TRBJ2-7 | - | TRBV5-6 | TRBD2 | TGTGCCAGCAGACCAAGACTAGCGGACGCCTACGAGCAGTACTTC | CASRPRLADAYEQYF
TRBJ2-1 | - | TRBV12-3/TRBV12-4 | - | TGTGCCAGCACCACCCAGAGGGGGGAGCAGTTCTTC | CASTTQRGEQFF
TRBJ1-1 | - | TRBV7-2 | - | TGTGCCAGCAGCCTGGACCCCGGGGACACTGAAGCTTTCTTT | CASSLDPGDTEAFF
TRBJ2-7 | - | TRBV5-5 | - | TGTGCCAGCAGCTTGCCCGGGAACGAGCAGTACTTC | CASSLPGNEQYF
TRBJ2-1 | few | TRBV29-1 | TRBD2 | TGCAGCGCTTTCACTCTAGCGGTGAGCTCCTACAATGAGCAGTTCTTC | CSAFTLAVSSYNEQFF
TRBJ2-1 | - | TRBV6-5 | TRBD2 | TGTGCCAGCAGCGAGACTAGCGGGAGCAATGAGCAGTTCTTC | CASSETSGSNEQFF
TRBJ1-2 | - | TRBV4-3 | - | TGCGCCAGCAGCCAAGTTTTCAGATTAAACTATGGCTACACCTTC | CASSQVFRLNYGYTF
TRBJ1-4 | - | TRBV18 | - | TGTGCCAGCTCACGTGGACAGAAAATAACGGGTGGTGAAAAACTGTTTTTT | CASSRGQKITGGEKLFF
TRBJ2-7 | once | TRBV4-1 | TRBD2 | TGCGCCAGCAGCCACAATCTAGCGGGACTGAGGGAGCAGTACTTC | CASSHNLAGLREQYF
TRBJ2-7 | - | TRBV5-1 | TRBD2 | TGCGCCAGCAGCTTGGAGGGACTAGCTTCCTACGAGCAGTACTTC | CASSLEGLASYEQYF
TRBJ2-7 | - | TRBV28 | TRBD2 | TGTGCCAGCAGCACCCGGGGGGATTACGAGCAGTACTTC | CASSTRGDYEQYF
TRBJ2-7 | - | TRBV7-9 | TRBD2 | TGTGCCAGCAGCTTAATCCAGCTAGCGGGGTCCTACGAGCAGTACTTC | CASSLIQLAGSYEQYF
TRBJ1-1 | - | TRBV6-4 | - | TGTGCCAGCAGTGCGGGGATGAACACTGAAGCTTTCTTT | CASSAGMNTEAFF
TRBJ2-3 | once | TRBV15 | TRBD2 | TGTGCCACCAGCAGAAGACTAGCGGCCTATTCTAGCACAGATACGCAGTATTTT | CATSRRLAAYSSTDTQYF